This T cell receptor (beta chain) was captured in a study of beta chain features in type 1 diabetes. Study conclusions and caveats: Patients with type 1 diabetes showed fewer VDJ junction insertions and more deletions. Whether HLA type influences TCRB rearrangement remained unresolved here.

Since all of the isolated RNA was reverse transcribed, expressed TCRB transcripts were what got sequenced. The method was immunoSEQ multiplex PCR; TCRdb's version includes in-frame clones alone and lacks a portion of them. The table lists about 470,000 clones, around 28% of them singletons, with roughly 0.06% in the top ten. All of the sorted populations showed purity greater than 98%. In the case of this clone: No antigen is known for it.

Germline CDR1 and CDR2: SGHRS and YFSETQ. With 0 bases clipped from V and 8 bases from J, the junction kept 5 bases outside the gene matches. The CDR3 consists of 15 residues. Sequences were obtained from naive CD4+ T cells from blood. This chain joins TRBV5-1 and TRBJ2-1; 10 bases are shared with TRBD2. This receptor was obtained from a man younger than 30 in good health. Here the CDR3 DNA reads TGCGCCAGCAGCTTGGCGTCTAGCGGGAGAGATGAGCAGTTCTTC. It yields the protein CASSLASSGRDEQFF.